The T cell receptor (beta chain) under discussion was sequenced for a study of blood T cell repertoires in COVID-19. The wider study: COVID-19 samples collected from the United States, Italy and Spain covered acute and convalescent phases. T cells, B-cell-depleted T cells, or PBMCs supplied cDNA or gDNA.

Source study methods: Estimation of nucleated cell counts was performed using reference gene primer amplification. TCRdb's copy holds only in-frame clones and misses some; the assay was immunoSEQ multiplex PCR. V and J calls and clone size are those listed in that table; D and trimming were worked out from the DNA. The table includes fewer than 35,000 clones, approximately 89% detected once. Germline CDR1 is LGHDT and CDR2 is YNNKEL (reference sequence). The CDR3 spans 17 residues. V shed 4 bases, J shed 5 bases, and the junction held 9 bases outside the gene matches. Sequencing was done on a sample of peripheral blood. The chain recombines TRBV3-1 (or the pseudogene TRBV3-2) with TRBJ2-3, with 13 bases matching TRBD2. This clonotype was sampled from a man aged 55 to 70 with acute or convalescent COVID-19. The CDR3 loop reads CASSRTSGSPGGDTQYF. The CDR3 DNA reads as TGTGCCAGCAGCCGGACTAGCGGGAGCCCCGGGGGAGATACGCAGTATTTT.